A single sample is the source of the 10 T cell receptor beta chains below, sequenced in a study of cytomegalovirus exposure and HLA in healthy donors. The PCR made use of 60 Vbeta and 13 Jbeta primers. The table came from immunoSEQ multiplex PCR; TCRdb's copy has only in-frame clones and leaves some out. Of fewer than 200,000 clones listed, roughly 9.5% were seen once; the top ten hold approximately 1.5%. Sequencing was performed on PBMCs. The receptors come from a woman between 25 and 40 years old in good health and CMV-seropositive.

This chain uses TRBV11-3 with TRBJ2-7; 8 bases match TRBD1. Trimming cost V 0 bases and J 3 bases; bases outside gene matches: 13. Per germline, CDR1 SGHNT and CDR2 YENEEA. The CDR3 has 18 residues. CDR3 sequence: CASSLEVPDRDLYYEQYF. The CDR3 DNA is TGTGCCAGCAGCTTAGAAGTCCCGGACAGGGACCTTTACTACGAGCAGTACTTC.

This clone occurred a few times. The chain joins TRBV30 to TRBJ2-3, with TRBD1 matching over 8 bases. Trimming removed 0 bases from V and 4 bases from J; junction bases left unmatched: 9. Per germline, CDR1 GTSNPN and CDR2 SVGIG (reference sequence). CDR3 length: 16 amino acids. CDR3 coding DNA: TGTGCCTGGAGTGTATGGGGCAGGGGGCTGGCAGATACGCAGTATTTT. It specifies CAWSVWGRGLADTQYF.

This chain links TRBV7-8 with TRBJ1-5; D might be TRBD1 (6 bases). CDR3 length: 17 residues. Trimming took 4 bases from V and 1 from J, leaving 17 bases between them. Looked up from germline, CDR1 is SGHVS and CDR2 is FQNEAQ. The CDR3 DNA is TGTGCCAGCAGCTCACTCCTTACCGACAGGAGCAATCAGCCCCAGCATTTT. It codes for CASSSLLTDRSNQPQHF.

The chain recombines TRBV29-1 with TRBJ2-7; no firm D call. The V end was cut by 7 bases, the J end by 1 base, with 17 bases between. The CDR3 totals 14 residues. Germline values: CDR1 SQVTM, CDR2 ANQGSEA. The CDR3, as DNA: TGCAGCGCCGCCGGCAGTTCGGAGTCCTACGAGCAGTACTTC. Translation: CSAAGSSESYEQYF.

The chain links TRBV25-1 to TRBJ1-1; D is perhaps TRBD1 (6 bases). V lost 4 bases and J 0 bases, leaving 12 bases between the germline ends. Germline V lookup: CDR1 MGHDK, CDR2 SYGVNS. CDR3 length: 15 amino acids. This CDR3 is CASSGQEPMNTEAFF. The DNA for the CDR3 is TGTGCCAGCAGTGGACAGGAGCCTATGAACACTGAAGCTTTCTTT.

The rearrangement joins TRBV18 to TRBJ2-1, with 7 bases matching TRBD1. This CDR3 has 16 amino acids. CDR1 KGHSH and CDR2 LQKENI come from the germline V gene. Unmatched junction bases numbered 6, after V lost 2 bases and J lost 2 bases. The CDR3 spells CASSPVGQGAYNEQFF. The CDR3 DNA reads as TGTGCCAGCTCACCAGTTGGGCAGGGGGCCTACAATGAGCAGTTCTTC.

The gene calls are TRBV4-1 and TRBJ2-4; 11 nucleotides line up with TRBD2. The CDR3 covers 17 residues. Germline loops: CDR1 MGHRA, CDR2 YSYEKL. Unmatched junction bases numbered 8, after V lost 0 bases and J lost 7 bases. CDR3 residues: CASSQEPPLAGANIQYF. CDR3 in DNA: TGCGCCAGCAGCCAAGAGCCCCCACTAGCGGGAGCGAACATTCAGTACTTC.

This clone was counted between two and nine times. The CDR3 spells CSVDGRGWGTDTQYF. The DNA of the CDR3 is TGCAGCGTTGACGGCAGGGGATGGGGCACAGATACGCAGTATTTT. V usage is TRBV29-1 and J usage is TRBJ2-3; possibly TRBD1 for D (6 bases). The V and J ends lost 3 bases and 1 base respectively, with 14 bases between them. CDR1 SQVTM and CDR2 ANQGSEA come from the germline V gene. The CDR3 totals 15 residues.

In its sample, this clone was seen a few times. V usage is TRBV2 and J usage is TRBJ2-7; 7 bases match TRBD1. The CDR3 contains 13 residues. Per the germline V gene, CDR1 is SNHLY and CDR2 is FYNNEI. V lost 8 bases to trimming and J lost 3 bases; unmatched junction nucleotides: 7. In DNA form, the CDR3 reads TGTGCCAGCGAGGACAGGAGTGTCTACGAGCAGTACTTC. It yields the protein CASEDRSVYEQYF. Supplemented by reference TRBV2 and TRBJ2-7, the full variable domain reads EPEVTQTPSHQVTQMGQEVILRCVPISNHLYFYWYRQILGQKVEFLVSFYNNEISEKSEIFDDQFSVERPDGSNFTLKIRSTKLEDSAMYFCASEDRSVYEQYFGPGTRLTVT.

This rearrangement joins TRBV19 to TRBJ2-7, with D possibly matching TRBD1 (5 bases). Germline lookup yields CDR1 LNHDA and CDR2 SQIVND (reference sequence). The V end was cut by 2 bases, the J end by 3 bases, with 11 bases between. There are 14 residues in the CDR3. CDR3 sequence: CASSISQAIYEQYF. The DNA of the CDR3 is TGTGCCAGTAGTATATCACAGGCCATCTACGAGCAGTACTTC.